This T cell receptor (beta chain) comes out of a study of cytomegalovirus exposure and HLA in healthy donors. A remark on this clone: Antigen specificity is unknown.

V dropped 3 bases and J dropped 5; count of bases not matched to a gene: 13. This CDR3 region has 17 residues. The PCR contained 60 Vbeta and 13 Jbeta primers. This table comes from immunoSEQ multiplex PCR, and its TCRdb copy is limited to in-frame clones, with some not included. The top ten clones hold about 12% of a sample with roughly 80,000 clones, over 60% of them seen once. Study conclusions and caveats: Further analysis, carried out later, found HLA-associated TCR beta chains more clonally expanded than equally common other chains. The study designated 150 to 200 TCR beta chains cytomegalovirus-associated. V- and J-gene trimming in TCR beta was tied to a missense DCLRE1C variant by an analysis performed later.

Sequenced material: PBMCs. This chain uses TRBV23-1 with TRBJ2-5; 9 positions match TRBD1. TRBV23-1 belongs to the ORF category, with a function that is uncertain. The receptor's source is a male donor in good health and CMV-seropositive. The CDR3 DNA follows: TGCGCCAGCAGTCAGCACCGGGACAGGGTACGCTGGGAGACCCAGTACTTC. Its translation is CASSQHRDRVRWETQYF.